This TCR beta chain appears in the sequencing data of a study of cytomegalovirus exposure and HLA in healthy donors (dated by TCRdb to about 2017). A note on the overall study: A later analysis indicated that the 100 to 150 validation repertoires were generated on the platform also employed for the 720 or so repertoires of the first cohort. High-throughput TCR immunosequencing, statistical association of individual TCRs with disease status, and machine learning were combined to predict cytomegalovirus infection status. The study was designed to test whether signatures of past pathogen exposure could be identified by cataloging public T cell receptors. Along with the roughly 670-subject first cohort, a separate validation cohort of approximately 110 different subjects was used. Beyond this particular receptor, the publication reports: While some public TCRs were present in many individuals, most TCR sequences turned up only very rarely across donors. It was suggested by the authors that the approach could potentially be generalized to other disease states and immunological phenotypes. A later analysis found that TCRs clustered in the first cohort also tended to co-occur in the roughly 110 validation repertoires, with 94% of cluster scores above 0. A total of about 150 TCR beta chains were listed by the study as associated with cytomegalovirus. Cytomegalovirus status was reported to be diagnosed by the classifier with high specificity and sensitivity in both the original and validation cohorts. Three of the identified cytomegalovirus-associated TCR beta chains were confirmed in vitro to be specific for cytomegalovirus antigens. A later analysis had no HLA typing for the validation cohort, so co-occurrence there was scored across all 110 or so repertoires.

Library preparation employed the immunoSEQ multiplex PCR assay. The study's processing was this. A statistical classification framework was built for diagnosing cytomegalovirus status from the catalog of TCR beta chain sequences. As stored in TCRdb, this immuneACCESS dataset retains in-frame rearrangements with V and J assigned. A fraction of the clones does not appear; measured against another copy, unresolved V genes explain less than half of the discrepancy, and the remainder lacks a known reason. V, J and clone size derive from that table, while D and trimming were established from the DNA sequence. Within this sample are 250,000 to 300,000 clones, with roughly 85% of them counted one time only. Jointly, the top ten make up 1% of the sample. The CDR3 has 14 amino acids, counting the end cysteine and phenylalanine. CDR3 DNA only is kept here, 42 bases in frame from base 1. A distance of 12 bases separates the germline ends of V and J, which lose 6 bases and 0 bases respectively. CDR1 and CDR2, looked up from the germline V gene, are SQVTM and ANQGSEA.

Separate from the roughly 650-subject first cohort, the validation cohort of 90 to 150 subjects was the group to which the donors belonged. To note about this clone: What this receptor recognizes is not known. Qualities for individual bases were not recorded, and no much larger clone is one base off.

The clonotype was recovered from a woman aged 18-29 years in good health and CMV-seronegative. The chain joins TRBV29-1 to TRBJ1-3; the D segment cannot be called with confidence. Sequencing was performed on PBMCs. The CDR3: CSVARRGSGNTIYF. The DNA sequence follows: TGCAGCGTCGCCCGGCGGGGCTCTGGAAACACCATATATTTT.